This TCR beta chain was sequenced for a study of blood T cell repertoires in COVID-19. This CDR3 is 15 amino acids long. V dropped 6 bases and J dropped 1 base, with 16 bases sitting between them. Germline V gene sequence: CDR1 SGHNT, CDR2 YYREEE (reference sequence). Per the original methods: Using reference gene primer amplification, nucleated cell counts were estimated. TCRdb keeps only in-frame clones here, not all; method: immunoSEQ multiplex PCR. V and J calls plus clone size are reproduced from that table; the DNA served to infer D and trimming. The table has over 350,000 clones, more than 75% seen once.

The sequence derives from a woman aged 18-35 years who had recovered from COVID-19. This rearrangement joins TRBV5-4 to TRBJ1-1; D possibly corresponds to TRBD1 (5 bases). The sample taken for sequencing was PBMCs or T cells enriched from blood (not recorded which). CDR3: CASNPLGGTNTEAFF. CDR3 in DNA: TGTGCCAGCAACCCCTTGGGGGGGACGAACACTGAAGCTTTCTTT.